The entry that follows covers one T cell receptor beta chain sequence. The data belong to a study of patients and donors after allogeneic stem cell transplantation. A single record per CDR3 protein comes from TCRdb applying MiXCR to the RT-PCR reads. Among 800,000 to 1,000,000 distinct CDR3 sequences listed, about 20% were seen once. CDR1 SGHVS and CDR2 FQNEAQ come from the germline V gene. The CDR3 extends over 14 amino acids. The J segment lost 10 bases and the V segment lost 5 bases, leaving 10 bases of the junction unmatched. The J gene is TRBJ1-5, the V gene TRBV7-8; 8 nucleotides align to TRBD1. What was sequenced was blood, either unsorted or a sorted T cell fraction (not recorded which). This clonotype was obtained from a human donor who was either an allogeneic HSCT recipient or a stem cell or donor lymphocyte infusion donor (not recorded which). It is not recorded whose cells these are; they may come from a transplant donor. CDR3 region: CASSIQGAAQPQHF. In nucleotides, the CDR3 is TGTGCCAGCAGCATCCAGGGGGCCGCCCAACCCCAGCATTTT.